This T cell receptor beta chain came from a study of CD8+CD57+ T cells in acquired aplastic anemia. The overall study: DNA recovered from sorted CD4+ and CD8+ cells had a mean of around 3.3 ug.

This CDR3 has 14 amino acids. Germline CDR1 is KGHDR and CDR2 is SFDVKD. The V segment lost 4 bases and the J segment 6 bases; nucleotides outside the gene matches: 5. This clonotype has a handful of counts. The patients chosen for sequencing had shown expansion of CD8+CD57+ cells (detected by flow cytometry). Among the patients, none had received any therapy at the time of blood sampling. Researchers used genomic DNA as the template to profile TCR beta VDJ and CDR3. Each CDR3 protein gets one entry after TCRdb re-called the reads with MiXCR. The sample holds some 200,000 distinct CDR3 sequences, less than 75% seen once.

The clonotype was recovered from a human donor with aplastic anemia. This sequence joins TRBV24-1 and TRBJ1-5, with 7 nucleotides matching TRBD1. The sample taken for sequencing was sorted CD4+, CD8+, or CD8+CD57+ T cells (not recorded which) from PBMCs. The CDR3 loop reads CATSEPQGIQPQHF. The CDR3 nucleotides read TGTGCCACCAGTGAACCACAGGGGATTCAGCCCCAGCATTTT.